The clone carrying this T cell receptor beta chain was seen a few times. Its antigen is as yet unknown. The data belong to a study of cytomegalovirus exposure and HLA in healthy donors. Whole-study context: Unique TCR beta sequences numbering 117 million came from 150 million to 200 million T cells in an earlier analysis. Study-wide results and limits: The authors enumerated over 150 TCR beta chains as linked to cytomegalovirus. About 90% or about 30% of the time was how often most TCR beta V segments were productive, according to an earlier analysis.

CDR3 length: 15 amino acids. Germline V gene sequence: CDR1 SGHTA, CDR2 FQGNSA. V was pared by 5 bases and J by 4 bases, with 15 bases between. The PCR employed 60 Vbeta primers together with 13 Jbeta primers. The assay was immunoSEQ multiplex PCR, and TCRdb's table has in-frame clones only and misses some. Seen here are about 160,000 clones, around 74% observed once, and the top ten hold over 1.2%. This clonotype was sampled from a man aged 18 to 29 in good health and CMV-seronegative. Material: PBMCs. This chain connects TRBV7-2 to TRBJ2-1, with D possibly matching TRBD2 (5 bases). The CDR3 region is CASSPGGLNYNEQFF. The CDR3 nucleotides are TGTGCCAGCAGCCCCGGAGGCCTGAATTACAATGAGCAGTTCTTC.